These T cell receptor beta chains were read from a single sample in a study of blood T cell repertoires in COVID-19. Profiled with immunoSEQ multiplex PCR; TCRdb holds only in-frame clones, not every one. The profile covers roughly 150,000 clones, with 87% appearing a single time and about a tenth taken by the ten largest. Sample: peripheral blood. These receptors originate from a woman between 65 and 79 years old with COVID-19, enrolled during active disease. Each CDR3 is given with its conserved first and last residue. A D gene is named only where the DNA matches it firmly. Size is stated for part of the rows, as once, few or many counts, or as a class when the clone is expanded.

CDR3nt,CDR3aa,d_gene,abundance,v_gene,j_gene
TGTGCCAGCAGCTCCTACTGGGACAGTTCACAAGAGACCCAGTACTTC,CASSSYWDSSQETQYF,TRBD1,.,TRBV7-8,TRBJ2-5
TGTGCCAGCAGAACGACAGGGATGGCTAATGAAAAACTGTTTTTT,CASRTTGMANEKLFF,TRBD1,.,TRBV2,TRBJ1-4
TGTGCCAGCAGCTTAGACAGGGGGACTTATGGCTACACCTTC,CASSLDRGTYGYTF,TRBD1,.,TRBV7-2,TRBJ1-2
TGTGCCAGCAGAGCCCTGGGTGGGGGGGCTAACGAGCAGTACTTC,CASRALGGGANEQYF,.,once,TRBV6-5,TRBJ2-7
TGCAGTGCTCCAAGCGGGAGAGGCTACACCTTC,CSAPSGRGYTF,.,.,TRBV20-1,TRBJ1-2
TGCGCCAGCAGCCGCCAAACTTTCTCTGGAAACACCATATATTTT,CASSRQTFSGNTIYF,.,once,TRBV4-1,TRBJ1-3
TGTGCCAGCAGCAAGACTAGCGGCCAAATACTAAAGACAGATACGCAGTATTTT,CASSKTSGQILKTDTQYF,.,once,TRBV21-1,TRBJ2-3
TGTGCCATCAGTGGGGGGGACAGCACAGATACGCAGTATTTT,CAISGGDSTDTQYF,.,.,TRBV10-3,TRBJ2-3
TGCAGCGCCCGGGGACTAGCGGGGAACAATGAGCAGTTCTTC,CSARGLAGNNEQFF,TRBD2,.,TRBV29-1,TRBJ2-1
TGTGCCAGCAGTAGGCTAGCGGGGGATGAGACCCAGTACTTC,CASSRLAGDETQYF,TRBD2,.,TRBV6-4,TRBJ2-5
TGTGCCAGCAGGACCGGGACAGGGTCTGGCACTGAAGCTTTCTTT,CASRTGTGSGTEAFF,TRBD1,few,TRBV6-5,TRBJ1-1
TGTGCCAGCAGCTTGGACATGGGACAGAGCCACTCCTACGAGCAGTACTTC,CASSLDMGQSHSYEQYF,TRBD1,.,TRBV5-8,TRBJ2-7
TGTGCCAGCAGGCCCAATACAGGGTACACTGAAGCTTTCTTT,CASRPNTGYTEAFF,.,.,TRBV28,TRBJ1-1
TGTGCCAGCAGCTTAGCGTCAGGTCTGAACACTGAAGCTTTCTTT,CASSLASGLNTEAFF,.,.,TRBV7-9,TRBJ1-1
TGCAGCGTTATTGTGACAGGCGATTCACCCCTCCACTTT,CSVIVTGDSPLHF,.,.,TRBV29-1,TRBJ1-6
TGCGCCAGCAGTGAGTCGGCAGGGTATCAGCCCCAGCATTTT,CASSESAGYQPQHF,.,few,TRBV10-2,TRBJ1-5
TGTGCCAGCAGCAAACTAGCGGGGGGGCTAAATGAGCAGTTCTTC,CASSKLAGGLNEQFF,TRBD2,.,TRBV9,TRBJ2-1
TGTGCCAGCAGCAAAGTTACGACAGGCACAACTAATGAAAAACTGTTTTTT,CASSKVTTGTTNEKLFF,.,.,TRBV21-1,TRBJ1-4
TGTGCCAGCAGCAAGCTCTCTAGGCAAAACACCGGGGAGCTGTTTTTT,CASSKLSRQNTGELFF,.,.,TRBV7-8,TRBJ2-2
TGTGCCAGCAGCCCAAGCCGGGATAACACCGGGGAGCTGTTTTTT,CASSPSRDNTGELFF,.,.,TRBV11-2,TRBJ2-2
TGTGCCAGCAGCTTCCCTCCAGAGACTAGCGGGGGGTTTTTGGGCAATGAGCAGTTCTTC,CASSFPPETSGGFLGNEQFF,TRBD2,.,TRBV5-8,TRBJ2-1
TGCGCCAGCAGTGACGATAGGGGCCTCGAGCAGTACTTC,CASSDDRGLEQYF,.,.,TRBV10-1,TRBJ2-7
TGTGCCAGCCGGACAGGGGCGGATGGCTACACCTTC,CASRTGADGYTF,TRBD1,.,TRBV28,TRBJ1-2
TGTGCCAGCAGCCCGGACAGGGTTGATACGCAGTATTTT,CASSPDRVDTQYF,TRBD1,.,TRBV6-4,TRBJ2-3
TGTGCCAGCAGCCAGACAGGGGCTTACACTGAAGCTTTCTTT,CASSQTGAYTEAFF,TRBD1,.,TRBV6-6,TRBJ1-1
TGTGCCTGGAGTGTACGGAGCAGGGCCGAAGCTGAAGCTTTCTTT,CAWSVRSRAEAEAFF,.,.,TRBV30,TRBJ1-1
TGTGCCAGCAGTTACCTAGGACAGGGGGCGAGAGGCTACACCTTC,CASSYLGQGARGYTF,TRBD1,.,TRBV27,TRBJ1-2
TGTGCCAGCAGGTCCCGGGACAGGATAACCCCGAGCTCCTATAATTCACCCCTCCACTTT,CASRSRDRITPSSYNSPLHF,TRBD1,.,TRBV6-4,TRBJ1-6
TGTGCCAGCACTAATGGGGACAGGTTTAGCAATCAGCCCCAGCATTTT,CASTNGDRFSNQPQHF,TRBD1,.,TRBV6-6,TRBJ1-5
TGTGCCAGCAGCTTAGAGGGGGAATATGGCTACACCTTC,CASSLEGEYGYTF,.,.,TRBV7-2,TRBJ1-2
TGTGCCAGTAGTATCCGGGACAGAAATTCACCCCTCCACTTT,CASSIRDRNSPLHF,TRBD1,.,TRBV19,TRBJ1-6
TGCAGCGTTGAAACCGGGGACAGTATGAACACTGAAGCTTTCTTT,CSVETGDSMNTEAFF,TRBD1,.,TRBV29-1,TRBJ1-1
TGTGCCAGCAGCTTGGGACAGCTCCCTAATTCACCCCTCCACTTT,CASSLGQLPNSPLHF,.,.,TRBV5-4,TRBJ1-6
TGTGCCAGTAAAAGGGCCGCTCGGGGATTGGCCGTAGACATTCAGTACTTC,CASKRAARGLAVDIQYF,.,.,TRBV19,TRBJ2-4
TGTGCCAGCAGCTTAAGATCGGGGATGGGGGAGACCCAGTACTTC,CASSLRSGMGETQYF,.,few,TRBV7-2,TRBJ2-5
TGTGCCAGCAGCCAAGATACTATTTTGGGCACAGATACGCAGTATTTT,CASSQDTILGTDTQYF,.,.,TRBV14,TRBJ2-3
TGTGCCAGCAGTTGGACAGGGGGCTTGGGCACTGAAGCTTTCTTT,CASSWTGGLGTEAFF,TRBD1,.,TRBV28,TRBJ1-1
TGCAGTGCTAACAGGGGAGGTGAAGCTTTCTTT,CSANRGGEAFF,TRBD1,.,TRBV20-1,TRBJ1-1
TGTGCCAGCAGCTTACGAAGCCAGGGAGGGGACACTGAAGCTTTCTTT,CASSLRSQGGDTEAFF,.,.,TRBV11-2,TRBJ1-1
TGTGCCAGCAGAATACAGGGGAAGGGCTCCTACGAGCAGTACTTC,CASRIQGKGSYEQYF,TRBD1,few,TRBV28,TRBJ2-7
TGCGCCAGCAGCCTTACAGGGTTCAGCGAAAACACCATATATTTT,CASSLTGFSENTIYF,.,few,TRBV5-1,TRBJ1-3
TGTGCCACCAGTGACGAGCGGGGGGGGAACATTCAGTACTTC,CATSDERGGNIQYF,TRBD2,.,TRBV24-1,TRBJ2-4
TGTGCCAGCAGCTTAGACCCAACAGTCAGAGGAGGCTTTGGAAACACCATATATTTT,CASSLDPTVRGGFGNTIYF,.,.,TRBV7-2,TRBJ1-3
TGCGCCAGCAGCCAAGAAGGGGCAGTTGCTCCCTACGAGCAGTACTTC,CASSQEGAVAPYEQYF,.,once,TRBV4-1,TRBJ2-7
TGTGCCAGCAGTGACCAGGGAGGCGGGGAGCTGTTTTTT,CASSDQGGGELFF,.,.,TRBV2,TRBJ2-2
TGTGCCAGCAGCTCACCCCGAGGAGGGTCATTTAACAATGAGCAGTTCTTC,CASSSPRGGSFNNEQFF,.,.,TRBV9,TRBJ2-1
TGTGCCAGCAGCTTGGAACAGGCAACTAATGAAAAACTGTTTTTT,CASSLEQATNEKLFF,.,.,TRBV5-5,TRBJ1-4
TGCGCCAGCAGCCTAGGGACAGGGGATGTAAAGACCCAGTACTTC,CASSLGTGDVKTQYF,TRBD1,.,TRBV5-1,TRBJ2-5
TGTGCCAGTAGCTTACAGGGGTCCACTGAAGCTTTCTTT,CASSLQGSTEAFF,TRBD1,.,TRBV19,TRBJ1-1
TGTGCCAGCAGTTACCCTGGGACAGGGCAAGCTTTCTTT,CASSYPGTGQAFF,TRBD1,.,TRBV6-5,TRBJ1-1